The clone carrying this T cell receptor beta chain was counted a few times. The antigen is not known. This sample is drawn from a study of cytomegalovirus exposure and HLA in healthy donors. For the study at large: The platform used for the approximately 120 validation repertoires matched that of the roughly 700 first-cohort repertoires, a later analysis reported. Study conclusions and caveats: In the 95 to 150 validation repertoires, about 95% of cluster scores exceeded 0, per a later analysis. In vitro data verified a few CMV-associated chains as specific for CMV antigens.

Data came from immunoSEQ multiplex PCR; TCRdb stores just in-frame clones and leaves some out. This sample has 330,000 or so clones, with 86% found just once. While the first cohort had 600 to 750 subjects, the donors belonged to the separate validation cohort of over a hundred subjects. CDR3 length equals 13 residues. In germline, CDR1 is SGHRS, CDR2 YFSETQ. Trimming took 2 bases from V and 2 from J, leaving 7 bases between them. The chain is built from TRBV5-1 and TRBJ2-5; D gene uncertain. This sequence originates from a woman between 18 and 29 years old in good health and CMV-seronegative. Sample: PBMCs. This chain's CDR3 is CASSFFNQETQYF. The CDR3 coding sequence is TGCGCCAGCAGCTTTTTCAATCAAGAGACCCAGTACTTC.